The next 22 T cell receptor beta chains were all read from a single sample in a study of T cell responses to AZD1222 COVID-19 vaccine. Using immunoSEQ multiplex PCR, the repertoire was profiled, and TCRdb retains in-frame clones only, with some absent. This repertoire shows around 140,000 clones, over 80% found once; its top ten account for around 3.8%. This sample comprised peripheral blood, obtained 28 days after the second AZD1222 dose. These receptors all come from an adult who received the AZD1222 COVID-19 vaccine.

The V gene is TRBV6-5, the J gene TRBJ2-1; TRBD1 is a possible D gene (5 bases). The CDR3 has 16 residues. Germline V lookup: CDR1 MNHEY, CDR2 SVGAGI. V lost 0 bases, J lost 1 base, and 10 bases lay in between. In DNA form, the CDR3 reads TGTGCCAGCAGTTACTCTCCAGGGCATTCCTACAATGAGCAGTTCTTC. Translating it yields CASSYSPGHSYNEQFF.

This clone was seen only once. The V and J genes are TRBV28 and TRBJ1-2; a weak D match, TRBD1 (5 bases). The CDR3 consists of 14 residues. From germline, CDR1 is MDHEN and CDR2 SYDVKM. V was cut by 6 bases and J by 1 base, with 12 bases left in between. The CDR3 here is CASRGVGSNYGYTF. CDR3 sequence (DNA): TGTGCCAGCAGAGGGGTGGGGAGTAACTATGGCTACACCTTC.

The chain combines TRBV6-5 with TRBJ2-7, with D perhaps TRBD1 (6 bases). Trimming took off 6 bases at V and 6 bases at J, with 12 bases between the two ends. The V gene's germline CDR1 is MNHEY and CDR2 SVGAGI. The CDR3 sequence is 12 residues long. The CDR3 loop is CASRQGLVEQYF. CDR3 sequence (DNA): TGTGCCAGCAGACAGGGCCTGGTCGAGCAGTACTTC.

In nucleotides, the CDR3 is TGTGCCAGCAGCCGACGCAGGGGCCGGGGTGGCTACACCTTC. Its translation: CASSRRRGRGGYTF. V and J are TRBV6-5 and TRBJ1-2; TRBD1 might be the D (6 bases). The CDR3 covers 14 residues. Germline lookup yields CDR1 MNHEY and CDR2 SVGAGI. V lost 6 bases and J 7 bases, leaving 18 bases between the germline ends.

V gene TRBV5-6 combines with J gene TRBJ1-2; 9 bases are a match to TRBD1. CDR1 and CDR2 from the germline V gene are SGHDT and YYEEEE. After removal of 4 bases from V and 4 bases from J, the junction contained 11 bases not matched to a gene. This CDR3 region has 16 residues. CDR3 loop: CASSPTSGTGTYGYTF. The CDR3 bases are TGTGCCAGCAGCCCAACCTCCGGGACAGGGACCTATGGCTACACCTTC.

The V gene is TRBV5-1, the J gene TRBJ2-1, with D perhaps matching TRBD1 (6 bases). This CDR3 comprises 16 residues. In germline, CDR1 is SGHRS, CDR2 YFSETQ. The V gene lost 2 bases and the J gene lost 3 bases, with 15 bases spanning the gap. CDR3 sequence: CASSFVRDKGYNEQFF. For the CDR3, the DNA is TGCGCCAGCAGCTTTGTCCGGGACAAGGGCTACAATGAGCAGTTCTTC.

The rearrangement links TRBV4-1 to TRBJ2-1; 10 bases align to TRBD2. The J segment lost 12 bases and the V segment lost 1 base, leaving 9 bases of the junction unmatched. Germline V lookup: CDR1 MGHRA, CDR2 YSYEKL. This CDR3 region has 15 residues. This CDR3 is CASSQGGSSGRWQFF. In nucleotides, the CDR3 is TGCGCCAGCAGCCAAGGGGGGTCTAGCGGGAGATGGCAGTTCTTC.

The count of this clone is one. The gene calls are TRBV9 and TRBJ1-4; D is undetermined. This CDR3 region has 15 residues. V was pared by 0 bases and J by 8 bases, with 14 bases between. The germline gives CDR1 SGDLS, CDR2 YYNGEE. CDR3 protein: CASSVAEGIGEKLFF. The CDR3 DNA sequence: TGTGCCAGCAGCGTAGCGGAGGGAATTGGCGAAAAACTGTTTTTT.

The rearrangement joins TRBV5-5 to TRBJ1-2; 10 bases line up with TRBD1. J was trimmed by 6 bases and V by 4 bases; bases with no gene match: 3. The CDR3 length is 13 residues. The germline CDR1 and CDR2 sequences are SGHKS and YYEKEE (reference sequence). The CDR3 loop is CASSVDRGNGYTF. For the CDR3, the DNA is TGTGCCAGCAGCGTGGACAGGGGGAATGGCTACACCTTC.

V and J are TRBV20-1 and TRBJ2-7; D uncertain. Per germline, CDR1 DFQATT and CDR2 SNEGSKA (reference sequence). Trimming removed 1 base from V and 6 bases from J, with 7 bases in between. The CDR3 is 11 amino acids. The CDR3 region is CSARADGEQYF. The CDR3 DNA reads as TGCAGTGCTAGAGCTGACGGCGAGCAGTACTTC.

The rearrangement uses TRBV25-1 and TRBJ1-2, with unresolved D. The germline V gene encodes CDR1 MGHDK and CDR2 SYGVNS. The CDR3 has 13 amino acids. With 2 bases removed from V and 8 bases from J, the gap between germline ends came to 12 bases. CDR3 bases: TGTGCCAGCAGTGAAGCCGCGGACTGGGGCTACACCTTC. This sequence encodes CASSEAADWGYTF.

The chain links TRBV9 to TRBJ2-3; TRBD2 agrees at 9 bases. V dropped 0 bases and J dropped 5; count of bases not matched to a gene: 7. The CDR3 consists of 16 residues. Germline V gene lookup returns CDR1 SGDLS and CDR2 YYNGEE. The CDR3 DNA reads TGTGCCAGCAGCGTAGCAGCGGGAGGAAACGGAGATACGCAGTATTTT. Protein product: CASSVAAGGNGDTQYF.

The count of this clone is one. The chain couples TRBV5-1 to TRBJ2-5, with TRBD1 identical over 10 bases. This CDR3 has 15 residues. Germline CDR1 and CDR2: SGHRS and YFSETQ. The V gene end was trimmed by 1 base and the J gene end by 3 bases; junction bases not matched to a gene: 3. The CDR3 nucleotides are TGCGCCAGCAGCTTGTCGGGGACAGGGGAAGAGACCCAGTACTTC. It codes for CASSLSGTGEETQYF.

The rearrangement links TRBV11-3 to TRBJ2-3; 8 bases match TRBD1. Losses at the gene ends were 5 bases for V and 3 bases for J; bases not matched to a gene: 4. The CDR3 contains 14 residues. Germline CDR1 is SGHNT and CDR2 is YENEEA. CDR3 region: CASSTGQGTDTQYF. The CDR3 bases are TGTGCCAGCAGCACTGGACAGGGAACAGATACGCAGTATTTT.

This sequence joins TRBV18 and TRBJ2-1, with D possibly matching TRBD2 (5 bases). Germline lookup yields CDR1 KGHSH and CDR2 LQKENI. V lost 2 bases and J 10 bases, leaving 6 bases between the germline ends. CDR3 length: 11 amino acids. The CDR3 loop is CASSPEGEQFF. CDR3 coding DNA: TGTGCCAGCTCACCAGAGGGCGAGCAGTTCTTC.

The V and J genes are TRBV5-1 and TRBJ2-3; D ambiguous. The CDR3 sequence is 14 residues long. The V end lost 0 bases, the J end lost 2 bases, and 7 bases lay between the germline ends. CDR1 is SGHRS and CDR2 is YFSETQ in the germline V gene. The CDR3 is CASSLAPYTDTQYF. CDR3 coding DNA: TGCGCCAGCAGCTTGGCTCCATACACAGATACGCAGTATTTT.

V and J are TRBV2 and TRBJ1-1, with TRBD1 matching 7 bases. With 4 bases clipped from V and 4 bases from J, the junction kept 3 bases outside the gene matches. CDR1 and CDR2 (germline): SNHLY, FYNNEI. The CDR3 has 13 residues. CDR3 amino acids: CASSGQGGTEAFF. The CDR3 region has the DNA TGTGCCAGCAGTGGACAGGGAGGCACTGAAGCTTTCTTT. The full variable domain, in which reference TRBV2 and TRBJ1-1 provide the parts outside the CDR3, is EPEVTQTPSHQVTQMGQEVILRCVPISNHLYFYWYRQILGQKVEFLVSFYNNEISEKSEIFDDQFSVERPDGSNFTLKIRSTKLEDSAMYFCASSGQGGTEAFFGQGTRLTVV.

This clone was seen just once. The rearrangement joins TRBV5-1 to TRBJ2-7, with D tentatively TRBD1 (5 bases). Germline loops: CDR1 SGHRS, CDR2 YFSETQ. This CDR3 has 12 residues. Deletions cut 3 bases from V and 7 bases from J, with 11 bases between. The CDR3 is CASSSGFGEQYF. CDR3 in DNA: TGCGCCAGCAGCTCAGGGTTCGGGGAGCAGTACTTC. Together with reference TRBV5-1 and TRBJ2-7, the CDR3 gives the full variable domain: KAGVTQTPRYLIKTRGQQVTLSCSPISGHRSVSWYQQTPGQGLQFLFEYFSETQRNKGNFPGRFSGRQFSNSRSEMNVSTLELGDSALYLCASSSGFGEQYFGPGTRLTVT.

The chain employs TRBV6-5 and TRBJ2-7; 8 bases are shared with TRBD1. The CDR3 consists of 14 residues. The V and J ends lost 2 bases and 3 bases, in that order; junction bases with no gene match: 3. In germline, CDR1 is MNHEY, CDR2 SVGAGI. The CDR3 region has the DNA TGTGCCAGCAGTTACGACAGGGGAGGCTACGAGCAGTACTTC. Encoded protein: CASSYDRGGYEQYF.

The chain employs TRBV27 and TRBJ2-7, with a possible D match to TRBD2 (6 bases). CDR1 is MNHEY, CDR2 SMNVEV, per germline (reference sequence). V was clipped by 2 bases and J by 4 bases, with 15 bases between them. This CDR3 comprises 15 residues. The CDR3, as DNA: TGTGCCAGCAGTTTAGGAGGGAGTGTTGCTTACGAGCAGTACTTC. It codes for CASSLGGSVAYEQYF.

The chain carries TRBV5-1 and TRBJ1-4; 9 bases are shared with TRBD1. CDR1 and CDR2 (germline): SGHRS, YFSETQ. The ends lost 2 bases at V and 7 bases at J; junction bases unmatched: 3. The CDR3 extends over 14 amino acids. CDR3 bases: TGCGCCAGCAGCTTAGAACAGGGGGCTGAAAAACTGTTTTTT. Translating gives CASSLEQGAEKLFF. Using reference TRBV5-1 and TRBJ1-4 for the parts outside the CDR3, the full variable domain is KAGVTQTPRYLIKTRGQQVTLSCSPISGHRSVSWYQQTPGQGLQFLFEYFSETQRNKGNFPGRFSGRQFSNSRSEMNVSTLELGDSALYLCASSLEQGAEKLFFGSGTQLSVL.

This chain links TRBV2 with TRBJ2-1; 7 positions agree with TRBD2. Germline V gene lookup returns CDR1 SNHLY and CDR2 FYNNEI. V lost 8 bases to trimming and J lost 3 bases; unmatched junction nucleotides: 7. The CDR3 totals 14 residues. CDR3 sequence: CASVGTSVYNEQFF. DNA of the CDR3: TGTGCCAGCGTGGGAACTAGCGTCTACAATGAGCAGTTCTTC.